A single sample is the source of the 14 T cell receptor beta chains below, sequenced in a study of blood T cell repertoires in COVID-19. The table came from immunoSEQ multiplex PCR; TCRdb's copy has only in-frame clones and leaves some out. The sample lists roughly 150,000 clones, around three quarters seen once, with roughly 8.6% in the top ten. Specimen: peripheral blood. Source of these receptors: a man aged 60 to 75 with acute or convalescent COVID-19.

V usage is TRBV3-1 (or the pseudogene TRBV3-2) and J usage is TRBJ2-1; 9 nucleotides align to TRBD2. The CDR3 is 15 amino acids. The J segment lost 9 bases and the V segment lost 3 bases, leaving 9 bases of the junction unmatched. Germline V gene data show CDR1 as LGHDT and CDR2 as YNNKEL (reference sequence). The CDR3: CASSHAGGPGLEQFF. In nucleotides, the CDR3 is TGTGCCAGCAGCCATGCGGGGGGGCCGGGTCTTGAGCAGTTCTTC.

J is TRBJ2-1 and V is TRBV12-3 or TRBV12-4; D uncertain. The length of the CDR3 is 11 residues. V lost 3 bases, J lost 10 bases, and 7 bases lay in between. The CDR3 sequence: CASSLVAEQFF. CDR3 nucleotide sequence: TGTGCCAGCAGTTTGGTAGCAGAGCAGTTCTTC.

The rearrangement links TRBV4-1 to TRBJ1-1; 10 bases line up with TRBD1. The CDR3 totals 15 residues. Per germline, CDR1 MGHRA and CDR2 YSYEKL. V lost 3 bases and J lost 1; bases outside the gene matches: 2. The DNA for the CDR3 is TGCGCCAGCAGCCAGGACAGGGGGAAGAACACTGAAGCTTTCTTT. This gives the protein CASSQDRGKNTEAFF.

The chain couples TRBV29-1 to TRBJ1-4; D might be TRBD1 (6 bases). This CDR3 region has 14 residues. Between the trimmed V and J ends, which lost 6 bases and 5 bases, there was a span of 16 bases. Germline lookup yields CDR1 SQVTM and CDR2 ANQGSEA. As DNA, the CDR3 is TGCAGCGTCAAAACGACAGGAAAGAATGAAAAACTGTTTTTT. Amino acids: CSVKTTGKNEKLFF. The entire variable domain, with the rest obtained from reference TRBV29-1 and TRBJ1-4, is as follows: SAVISQKPSRDICQRGTSLTIQCQVDSQVTMMFWYRQQPGQSLTLIATANQGSEATYESGFVIDKFPISRPNLTFSTLTVSNMSPEDSSIYLCSVKTTGKNEKLFFGSGTQLSVL.

The rearrangement links TRBV7-9 to TRBJ1-1; possible D gene TRBD1, 6 bases. Deletions cut 6 bases from V and 1 base from J, with 21 bases between. The length of the CDR3 is 17 residues. Germline CDR1 reads SEHNR; CDR2 reads FQNEAQ (reference sequence). The CDR3 nucleotides read TGTGCCAGCAGATTCCAAACAGGGCCTGGGGAGAACACTGAAGCTTTCTTT. This sequence encodes CASRFQTGPGENTEAFF.

The chain couples TRBV27 to TRBJ2-1; 10 positions agree with TRBD2. CDR3 length: 21 residues. The junction had 22 bases not matched to a gene; V was cut back by 5 bases and J by 3 bases. Per the germline V gene, CDR1 is MNHEY and CDR2 is SMNVEV (reference sequence). CDR3 DNA sequence: TGTGCCAGCAGTCCGACCAAGTACCGAGCGGGGGGGTTTAGGGTCTACAATGAGCAGTTCTTC. This gives the protein CASSPTKYRAGGFRVYNEQFF.

The chain is built from TRBV6-5 and TRBJ1-1; perhaps TRBD1 as D (5 bases). The CDR3 has 14 residues. V was pared by 3 bases and J by 6 bases, with 14 bases between. CDR1 MNHEY and CDR2 SVGAGI come from the germline V gene. The CDR3: CASSYTAGRPEAFF. CDR3 bases: TGTGCCAGCAGTTATACGGCAGGGCGCCCTGAAGCTTTCTTT.

The chain recombines TRBV11-2 with TRBJ2-3; 7 bases are shared with TRBD1. V shed 4 bases and J 2 bases; nucleotides not matched to a gene: 9. The germline gives CDR1 SGHAT, CDR2 FQNNGV. This CDR3 is built from 16 residues. The CDR3 DNA sequence: TGTGCCAGCAGCTATTACCGGGACAGCGCCACAGATACGCAGTATTTT. This sequence encodes CASSYYRDSATDTQYF.

The chain employs TRBV30 and TRBJ2-5; 7 bases map to TRBD1. V was pared by 8 bases and J by 1 base, with 7 bases of the junction left unmatched. The germline V gene has CDR1 GTSNPN and CDR2 SVGIG (reference sequence). This CDR3 comprises 13 residues. The CDR3 spells CAGVDRAQETQYF. The CDR3 DNA follows: TGTGCCGGGGTTGACAGGGCCCAAGAGACCCAGTACTTC.

This chain joins TRBV4-3 and TRBJ1-2, with D hard to call. In germline, CDR1 is LGHNA, CDR2 YSLEER. V lost 1 base, J lost 6 bases, and 12 bases lay in between. The CDR3 is 14 residues long. CDR3 protein: CASSQVPGSDGYTF. The CDR3 nucleotides are TGCGCCAGCAGCCAAGTGCCAGGCTCTGATGGCTACACCTTC.

The chain is built from TRBV6-2 or TRBV6-3 and TRBJ2-7, with 9 bases matching TRBD1. This CDR3 spans 17 amino acids. The V and J ends lost 2 bases and 1 base, in that order; junction bases with no gene match: 9. Germline V gene sequence: CDR1 MNHEY, CDR2 SVGEGT. For the CDR3, the DNA is TGTGCCAGCAGTTACCGATTAGGACAGGGGATTTCCTACGAGCAGTACTTC. It specifies CASSYRLGQGISYEQYF.

The rearrangement joins TRBV2 to TRBJ2-1, with TRBD2 matching over 9 bases. The CDR3 has 16 residues. J gave up 7 bases and V 7 bases, and 14 bases lay outside the gene matches. Germline CDR1 reads SNHLY; CDR2 reads FYNNEI. The CDR3 coding sequence is TGTGCCAGCAAGCTAGGGGCGACTAGCGGCCTTAATGAGCAGTTCTTC. This codes for CASKLGATSGLNEQFF.

This chain joins TRBV4-3 and TRBJ2-2; TRBD1 aligns across 9 bases. The CDR3 runs 17 residues. After removal of 1 base from V and 5 bases from J, the junction contained 8 bases not matched to a gene. The germline CDR1 and CDR2 sequences are LGHNA and YSLEER. The CDR3 nucleotides are TGCGCCAGCAGCCAAGGTTCCGGGACAGGGTATACCGGGGAGCTGTTTTTT. It encodes CASSQGSGTGYTGELFF.

The J gene is TRBJ2-7, the V gene TRBV18; 7 nucleotides line up with TRBD1. V was clipped by 5 bases and J by 3 bases; unmatched bases: 10. From germline, CDR1 is KGHSH and CDR2 LQKENI. The CDR3 contains 15 residues. The CDR3 sequence: CASSLTGQVLYEQYF. The DNA for the CDR3 is TGTGCCAGCTCATTAACCGGACAGGTCCTCTACGAGCAGTACTTC.